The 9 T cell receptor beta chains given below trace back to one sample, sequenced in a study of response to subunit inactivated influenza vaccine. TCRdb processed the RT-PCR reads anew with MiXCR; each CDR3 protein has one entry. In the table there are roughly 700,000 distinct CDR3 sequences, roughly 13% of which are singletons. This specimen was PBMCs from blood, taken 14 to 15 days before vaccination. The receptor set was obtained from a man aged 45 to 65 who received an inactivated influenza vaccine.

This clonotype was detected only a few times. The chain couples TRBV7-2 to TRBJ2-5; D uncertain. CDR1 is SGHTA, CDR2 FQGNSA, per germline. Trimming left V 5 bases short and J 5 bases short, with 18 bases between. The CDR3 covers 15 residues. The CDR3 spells CASSRIFSPQETQYF. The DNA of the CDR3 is TGTGCCAGCAGCCGGATCTTTTCGCCTCAGGAGACCCAGTACTTC.

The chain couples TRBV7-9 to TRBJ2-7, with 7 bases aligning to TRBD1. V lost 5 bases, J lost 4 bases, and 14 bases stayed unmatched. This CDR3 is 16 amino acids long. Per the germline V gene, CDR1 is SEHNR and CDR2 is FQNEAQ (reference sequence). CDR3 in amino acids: CASSPLQSGTAYEQYF. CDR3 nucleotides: TGTGCCAGCAGCCCTCTCCAGTCCGGGACAGCGTACGAGCAGTACTTC.

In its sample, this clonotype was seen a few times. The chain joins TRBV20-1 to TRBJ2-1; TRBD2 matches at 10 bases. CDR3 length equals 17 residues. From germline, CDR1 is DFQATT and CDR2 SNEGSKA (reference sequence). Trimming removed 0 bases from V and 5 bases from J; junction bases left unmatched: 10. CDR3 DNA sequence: TGCAGTGCTAGAGATCGGGGTAGCGGGGGGCTAGACAATGAGCAGTTCTTC. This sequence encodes CSARDRGSGGLDNEQFF.

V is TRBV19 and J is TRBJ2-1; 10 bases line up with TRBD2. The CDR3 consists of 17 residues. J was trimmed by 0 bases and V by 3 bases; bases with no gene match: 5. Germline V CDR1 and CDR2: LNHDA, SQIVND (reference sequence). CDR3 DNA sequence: TGTGCCAGTAGTATTACTACTAGCGGGACCTCCTACAATGAGCAGTTCTTC. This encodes CASSITTSGTSYNEQFF.

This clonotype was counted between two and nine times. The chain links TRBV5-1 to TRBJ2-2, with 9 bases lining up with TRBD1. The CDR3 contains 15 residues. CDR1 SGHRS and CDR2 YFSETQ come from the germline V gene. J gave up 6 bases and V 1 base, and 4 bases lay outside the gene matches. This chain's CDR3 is CASSLNRGPAGELFF. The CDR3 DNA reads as TGCGCCAGCAGCTTGAACAGGGGGCCGGCCGGGGAGCTGTTTTTT.

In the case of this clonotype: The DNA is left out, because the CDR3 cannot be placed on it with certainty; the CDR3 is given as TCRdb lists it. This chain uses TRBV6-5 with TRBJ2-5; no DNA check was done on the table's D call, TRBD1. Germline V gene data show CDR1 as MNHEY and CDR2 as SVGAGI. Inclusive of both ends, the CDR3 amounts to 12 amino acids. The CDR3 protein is CASSWGTGIEYF.

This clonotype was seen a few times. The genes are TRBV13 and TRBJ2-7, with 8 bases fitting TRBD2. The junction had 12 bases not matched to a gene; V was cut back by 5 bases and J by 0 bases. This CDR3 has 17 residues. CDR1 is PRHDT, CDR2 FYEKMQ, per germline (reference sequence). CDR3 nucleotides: TGTGCCAGCAGCCAGGCGGCGGGAGGCCCTTTCTCCTACGAGCAGTACTTC. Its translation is CASSQAAGGPFSYEQYF.

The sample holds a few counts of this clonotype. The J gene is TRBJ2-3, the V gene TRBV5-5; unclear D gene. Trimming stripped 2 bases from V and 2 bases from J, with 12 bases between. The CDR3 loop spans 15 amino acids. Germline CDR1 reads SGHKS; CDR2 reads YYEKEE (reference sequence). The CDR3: CASSLLDGHTDTQYF. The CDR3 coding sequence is TGTGCCAGCAGCTTACTGGACGGTCACACAGATACGCAGTATTTT. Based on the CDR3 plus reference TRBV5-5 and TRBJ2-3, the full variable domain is DAGVTQSPTHLIKTRGQQVTLRCSPISGHKSVSWYQQVLGQGPQFIFQYYEKEERGRGNFPDRFSARQFPNYSSELNVNALLLGDSALYLCASSLLDGHTDTQYFGPGTRLTVL.

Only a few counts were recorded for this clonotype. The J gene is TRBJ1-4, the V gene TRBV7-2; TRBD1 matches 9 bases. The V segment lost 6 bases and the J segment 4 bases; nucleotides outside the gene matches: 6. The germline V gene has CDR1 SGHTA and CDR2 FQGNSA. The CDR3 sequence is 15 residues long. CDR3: CASSTGQGINEKLFF. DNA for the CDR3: TGTGCCAGCAGTACGGGACAGGGAATTAATGAAAAACTGTTTTTT.